The 21 T cell receptor beta chains below come from one sample, sequenced in a study of control samples from healthy donors and cancer patients. The method was immunoSEQ multiplex PCR; TCRdb's version includes in-frame clones alone and lacks a portion of them. The sample records 65,000 to 70,000 clones, roughly 82% being singletons. The specimen sequenced was PBMCs. Every receptor here comes from a woman aged 50 to 65 with lung cancer.

This chain joins TRBV11-2 and TRBJ1-1; unclear D gene. CDR1 is SGHAT, CDR2 FQNNGV, per germline. The CDR3 has 15 residues. Trimming took 2 bases from V and 0 from J, leaving 10 bases between them. The CDR3 DNA reads TGTGCCAGCAGCTTAACCGGACTGTTGAACACTGAAGCTTTCTTT. It specifies CASSLTGLLNTEAFF.

The V and J genes are TRBV7-9 and TRBJ1-2, with D unresolved. The CDR3 length is 13 residues. Germline CDR1 and CDR2: SEHNR and FQNEAQ (reference sequence). V was trimmed by 5 bases and J by 0 bases, leaving 7 bases between them. The CDR3 sequence is CASSPSANYGYTF. CDR3 in DNA: TGTGCCAGCAGCCCGAGTGCTAACTATGGCTACACCTTC.

The chain uses TRBV10-3 and TRBJ1-6, with D unresolved. The length of the CDR3 is 15 residues. The germline V gene has CDR1 ENHRY and CDR2 SYGVKD. V was clipped by 2 bases and J by 6 bases, with 11 bases between them. CDR3 nucleotides: TGTGCCATCAGTGAGGCCAACGCGAGTAATTCACCCCTCCACTTT. Its protein is CAISEANASNSPLHF.

The chain couples TRBV10-3 to TRBJ1-1, with 8 bases identical to TRBD1. The CDR3 runs 14 residues. Germline loops: CDR1 ENHRY, CDR2 SYGVKD. V gave up 4 bases and J gave up 4 bases; unmatched junction bases: 5. The CDR3 here is CAISAATGGTEAFF. In nucleotides, the CDR3 is TGTGCCATCAGTGCTGCAACAGGGGGCACTGAAGCTTTCTTT.

The chain is built from TRBV7-8 and TRBJ1-2, with TRBD1 matching 7 bases. Per the germline V gene, CDR1 is SGHVS and CDR2 is FQNEAQ. The CDR3 consists of 14 residues. J gave up 7 bases and V 1 base, and 6 bases lay outside the gene matches. The CDR3 loop is CASSLDRGSGGYTF. CDR3 DNA sequence: TGTGCCAGCAGCTTAGACAGGGGCTCGGGTGGCTACACCTTC.

This chain connects TRBV30 to TRBJ1-4, with 7 bases that match TRBD1. J lost 8 bases, V lost 0 bases, and 6 bases had no gene match. From germline, CDR1 is GTSNPN and CDR2 SVGIG (reference sequence). This CDR3 comprises 14 residues. CDR3 residues: CAWSVRGRGEKLFF. The CDR3 DNA sequence: TGTGCCTGGAGTGTAAGGGGGCGCGGAGAAAAACTGTTTTTT.

The J gene is TRBJ2-5, the V gene TRBV24-1, with 11 bases identical to TRBD2. The CDR3 consists of 15 residues. The J segment lost 4 bases and the V segment lost 4 bases, leaving 4 bases of the junction unmatched. Germline assignment: CDR1 KGHDR and CDR2 SFDVKD. In nucleotides, the CDR3 is TGTGCCACCAGTGACCCCACTAGCGGGGGAGAGACCCAGTACTTC. Encoded protein: CATSDPTSGGETQYF.

The chain has TRBV5-5 and TRBJ2-5; the D is unclear. Germline V CDR1 and CDR2: SGHKS, YYEKEE (reference sequence). V was pared by 2 bases and J by 5 bases, with 4 bases between. The length of the CDR3 is 11 residues. CDR3 nucleotides: TGTGCCAGCAGCTTTTATGAGACCCAGTACTTC. Translation gives CASSFYETQYF. Complete variable domain (other parts from reference TRBV5-5 and TRBJ2-5): DAGVTQSPTHLIKTRGQQVTLRCSPISGHKSVSWYQQVLGQGPQFIFQYYEKEERGRGNFPDRFSARQFPNYSSELNVNALLLGDSALYLCASSFYETQYFGPGTRLLVL.

V is TRBV12-5 and J is TRBJ1-1; tentatively, D is TRBD1 (6 bases). Germline assignment: CDR1 LGHNT and CDR2 FRNRAP. Trimming stripped 6 bases from V and 2 bases from J, with 10 bases between. This CDR3 is built from 13 residues. In nucleotides, the CDR3 is TGTGCTAGTGGAACAGGGTATAACACTGAAGCTTTCTTT. Its translation: CASGTGYNTEAFF.

The CDR3 loop reads CASRSSGGGEDQPQHF. CDR3 sequence (DNA): TGTGCCAGCAGGTCGAGTGGGGGTGGAGAGGACCAGCCCCAGCATTTT. The chain links TRBV6-6 to TRBJ1-5; D possibly corresponds to TRBD1 (5 bases). The CDR3 has 16 amino acids. Germline V gene sequence: CDR1 MNHNY, CDR2 SVGAGI (reference sequence). Trimming removed 6 bases at V and 7 bases at J, with 22 bases between.

The V call is TRBV18, the J call TRBJ1-1; 9 nucleotides agree with TRBD1. This CDR3 is 16 amino acids long. Looked up from germline, CDR1 is KGHSH and CDR2 is LQKENI. V lost 6 bases, J lost 1 base, and 9 bases stayed unmatched. The CDR3 DNA follows: TGTGCCAGCTCCCTCCAACCGGGACAGGGGAACACTGAAGCTTTCTTT. Translating gives CASSLQPGQGNTEAFF.

The V call is TRBV2, the J call TRBJ1-6; tentative D call: TRBD1 (6 bases). Trimming cost V 6 bases and J 8 bases, with 11 bases left between them. Germline V gene data show CDR1 as SNHLY and CDR2 as FYNNEI. This CDR3 is 13 amino acids long. The CDR3 sequence is CASRGAGDSPLHF. The CDR3 DNA is TGTGCCAGCAGGGGAGCAGGGGATTCACCCCTCCACTTT.

This sequence joins TRBV10-3 and TRBJ2-2, with 12 bases matching TRBD2. Per the germline V gene, CDR1 is ENHRY and CDR2 is SYGVKD. V trimming: 3 bases; J trimming: 5 bases; junction bases outside the gene matches: 10. This CDR3 contains 18 residues. The CDR3 DNA reads as TGTGCCATCAGTGAAAGACTAGCGGGAGTCTCGGCTACCGGGGAGCTGTTTTTT. This gives the protein CAISERLAGVSATGELFF.

The chain combines TRBV5-4 with TRBJ2-3, with 13 bases aligning to TRBD2. The ends lost 4 bases at V and 5 bases at J; junction bases unmatched: 7. Looked up from germline, CDR1 is SGHNT and CDR2 is YYREEE (reference sequence). This CDR3 comprises 16 residues. The CDR3 nucleotides read TGTGCCAGCAGCGCTCGACTAGCGGGGGGACGAGATACGCAGTATTTT. It codes for CASSARLAGGRDTQYF.

J is TRBJ2-7 and V is TRBV30; 7 nucleotides align to TRBD2. Germline CDR1 GTSNPN, CDR2 SVGIG (reference sequence). The CDR3 has 14 residues. Trimming cost V 3 bases and J 2 bases; bases outside gene matches: 7. CDR3 loop: CAWRLSGATYEQYF. The DNA for the CDR3 is TGTGCCTGGAGACTCAGCGGGGCGACCTACGAGCAGTACTTC.

The V and J genes are TRBV6-5 and TRBJ1-2; D remains unclear. Germline V gives CDR1 MNHEY, CDR2 SVGAGI. This CDR3 has 14 amino acids. The ends were cut back, 4 bases at V and 7 bases at J, with 16 bases in the middle. The CDR3 sequence: CASSSLSYSLGYTF. CDR3 coding DNA: TGTGCCAGCAGTTCACTTTCTTATAGCCTTGGCTACACCTTC.

This rearrangement joins TRBV14 to TRBJ2-2; tentatively, D is TRBD1 or TRBD2 (6 bases each). V was cut by 3 bases and J by 3 bases, with 26 bases left in between. CDR3 size: 20 residues. The germline V gene encodes CDR1 SGHDN and CDR2 FVKESK. The CDR3 sequence: CASSHLRATPGAQDTGELFF. CDR3 in DNA: TGTGCCAGCAGCCATTTAAGGGCCACACCGGGGGCACAGGACACCGGGGAGCTGTTTTTT.

The CDR3: CAISGDRHNEQFF. Here the CDR3 DNA reads TGTGCCATCAGTGGTGACCGCCACAATGAGCAGTTCTTC. The chain employs TRBV10-3 and TRBJ2-1; no definite D call. Germline V gene lookup returns CDR1 ENHRY and CDR2 SYGVKD. Trimming took 4 bases from V and 5 from J, leaving 9 bases between them. The CDR3 length is 13 residues.

V and J are TRBV29-1 and TRBJ1-1; D ambiguous. Germline assignment: CDR1 SQVTM and CDR2 ANQGSEA. Trimming removed 2 bases from V and 4 bases from J, with 11 bases in between. The CDR3 runs 13 residues. In DNA, the CDR3 is TGCAGCGTTGAAAGGGCAGGCCTCACTGAAGCTTTCTTT. Its protein is CSVERAGLTEAFF.

This chain joins TRBV19 and TRBJ1-5; TRBD1 matches at 7 bases. The CDR3 covers 15 residues. Germline V gene lookup returns CDR1 LNHDA and CDR2 SQIVND (reference sequence). V shed 6 bases and J 5 bases; nucleotides not matched to a gene: 10. The CDR3 region has the DNA TGTGCCAGTAGCGACCGGGACAGCCCCTATCAGCCCCAGCATTTT. Translation gives CASSDRDSPYQPQHF.

The chain couples TRBV30 to TRBJ2-7; D is uncertain. V lost 4 bases and J 9 bases, leaving 13 bases between the germline ends. From germline, CDR1 is GTSNPN and CDR2 SVGIG (reference sequence). This CDR3 has 11 amino acids. This CDR3 is CAWNRRSGQYF. CDR3 in DNA: TGTGCCTGGAACAGAAGATCTGGGCAGTACTTC.